Given below is one TCR beta chain in context. This record comes from a study of blood T cell repertoires in COVID-19. Repertoires were generated with immunoSEQ multiplex PCR, while TCRdb's copy carries only in-frame clones and drops some. The table lists 160,000 or so clones, roughly four fifths of them singletons. CDR1 and CDR2 (germline): MNHEY, SVGAGI. The CDR3 length is 15 residues. V lost 0 bases and J lost 5, with 13 bases in between. The sequence came from a man between 60 and 70 years old with active or convalescent COVID-19. Sequencing used peripheral blood. This chain joins TRBV6-5 and TRBJ1-1; a weak D match, TRBD1 (5 bases). Here the CDR3 reads CASSYSGTGGTEAFF. CDR3 coding DNA: TGTGCCAGCAGTTACTCAGGGACGGGGGGGACTGAAGCTTTCTTT.